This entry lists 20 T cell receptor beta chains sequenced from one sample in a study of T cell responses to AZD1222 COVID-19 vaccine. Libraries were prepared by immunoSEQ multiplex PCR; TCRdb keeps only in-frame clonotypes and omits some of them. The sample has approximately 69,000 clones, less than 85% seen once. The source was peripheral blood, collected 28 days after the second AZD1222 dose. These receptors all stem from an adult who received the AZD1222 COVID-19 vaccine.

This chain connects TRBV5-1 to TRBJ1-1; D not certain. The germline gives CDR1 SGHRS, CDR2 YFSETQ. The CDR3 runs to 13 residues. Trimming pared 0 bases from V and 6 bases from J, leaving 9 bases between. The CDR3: CASSLEFRSEAFF. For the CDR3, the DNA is TGCGCCAGCAGCTTGGAATTCCGGTCTGAAGCTTTCTTT. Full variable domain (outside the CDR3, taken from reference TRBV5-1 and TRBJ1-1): KAGVTQTPRYLIKTRGQQVTLSCSPISGHRSVSWYQQTPGQGLQFLFEYFSETQRNKGNFPGRFSGRQFSNSRSEMNVSTLELGDSALYLCASSLEFRSEAFFGQGTRLTVV.

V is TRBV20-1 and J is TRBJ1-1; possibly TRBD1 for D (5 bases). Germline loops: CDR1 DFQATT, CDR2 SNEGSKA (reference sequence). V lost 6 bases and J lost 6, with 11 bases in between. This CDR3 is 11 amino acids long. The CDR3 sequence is CSAGTAAEAFF. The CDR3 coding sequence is TGCAGTGCAGGGACTGCCGCTGAAGCTTTCTTT.

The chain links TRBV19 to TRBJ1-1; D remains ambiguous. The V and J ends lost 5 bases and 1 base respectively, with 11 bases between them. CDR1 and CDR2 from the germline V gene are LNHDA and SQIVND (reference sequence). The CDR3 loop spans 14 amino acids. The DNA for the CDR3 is TGTGCCAGTAGTCCCTCTTCACCGAACACTGAAGCTTTCTTT. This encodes CASSPSSPNTEAFF.

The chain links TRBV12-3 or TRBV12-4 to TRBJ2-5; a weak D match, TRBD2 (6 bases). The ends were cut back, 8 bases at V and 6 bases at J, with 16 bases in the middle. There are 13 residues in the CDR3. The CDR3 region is CASGSEGGKTQYF. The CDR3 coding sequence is TGTGCCAGCGGATCGGAGGGCGGGAAGACCCAGTACTTC.

CDR3 DNA sequence: TGTGCCAGCAGTTTCCTACCCCACAATGGCTACACCTTC. Translating it yields CASSFLPHNGYTF. V usage is TRBV12-3 or TRBV12-4 and J usage is TRBJ1-2; D is ambiguous. V was pared by 3 bases and J by 6 bases, with 11 bases between. The CDR3 consists of 13 residues.

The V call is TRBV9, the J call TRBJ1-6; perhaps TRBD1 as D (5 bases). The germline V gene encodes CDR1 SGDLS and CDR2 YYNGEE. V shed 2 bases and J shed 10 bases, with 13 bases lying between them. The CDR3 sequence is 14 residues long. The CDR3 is CASSVQGIGSPLHF. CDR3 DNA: TGTGCCAGCAGCGTGCAGGGTATTGGGTCACCCCTCCACTTT.

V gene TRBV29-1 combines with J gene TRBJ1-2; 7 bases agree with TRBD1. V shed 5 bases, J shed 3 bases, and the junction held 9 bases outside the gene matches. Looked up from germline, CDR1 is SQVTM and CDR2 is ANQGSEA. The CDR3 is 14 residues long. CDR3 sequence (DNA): TGCAGCGTTACGGAGACAGGGTTTGACTATGGCTACACCTTC. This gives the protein CSVTETGFDYGYTF.

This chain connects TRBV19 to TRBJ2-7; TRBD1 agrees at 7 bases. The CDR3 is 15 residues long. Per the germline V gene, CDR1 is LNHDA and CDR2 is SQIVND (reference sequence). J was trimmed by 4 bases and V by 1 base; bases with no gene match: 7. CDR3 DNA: TGTGCCAGTAGTATAGGCCAGGGGGAATTATACGAGCAGTACTTC. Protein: CASSIGQGELYEQYF.

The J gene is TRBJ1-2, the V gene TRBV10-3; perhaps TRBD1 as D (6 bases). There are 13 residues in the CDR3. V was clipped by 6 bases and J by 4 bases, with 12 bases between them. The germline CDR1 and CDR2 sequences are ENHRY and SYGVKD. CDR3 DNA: TGTGCCATCAGCACAGGGCCAACCTATGGCTACACCTTC. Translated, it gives CAISTGPTYGYTF.

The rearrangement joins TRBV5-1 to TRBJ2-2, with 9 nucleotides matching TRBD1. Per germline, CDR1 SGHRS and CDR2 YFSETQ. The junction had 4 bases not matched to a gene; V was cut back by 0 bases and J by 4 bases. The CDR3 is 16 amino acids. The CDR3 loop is CASSLGGQGPTGELFF. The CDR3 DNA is TGCGCCAGCAGCTTGGGCGGACAGGGGCCCACCGGGGAGCTGTTTTTT. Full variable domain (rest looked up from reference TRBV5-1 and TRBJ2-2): KAGVTQTPRYLIKTRGQQVTLSCSPISGHRSVSWYQQTPGQGLQFLFEYFSETQRNKGNFPGRFSGRQFSNSRSEMNVSTLELGDSALYLCASSLGGQGPTGELFFGEGSRLTVL.

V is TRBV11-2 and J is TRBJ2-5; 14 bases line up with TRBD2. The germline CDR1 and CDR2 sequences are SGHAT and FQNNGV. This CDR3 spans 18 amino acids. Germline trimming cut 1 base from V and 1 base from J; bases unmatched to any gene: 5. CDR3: CASSLGGTSGGRQETQYF. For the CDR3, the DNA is TGTGCCAGCAGCTTAGGCGGGACTAGCGGGGGCCGCCAAGAGACCCAGTACTTC. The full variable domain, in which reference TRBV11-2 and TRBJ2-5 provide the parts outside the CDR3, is EAGVAQSPRYKIIEKRQSVAFWCNPISGHATLYWYQQILGQGPKLLIQFQNNGVVDDSQLPKDRFSAERLKGVDSTLKIQPAKLEDSAVYLCASSLGGTSGGRQETQYFGPGTRLLVL.

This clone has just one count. CDR3 loop: CASSVAHRRTLTGGYTF. The DNA for the CDR3 is TGTGCCAGCAGCGTAGCTCACAGGAGAACCTTGACGGGGGGCTACACCTTC. The V call is TRBV9, the J call TRBJ1-2; tentative D call: TRBD1 (5 bases). This CDR3 has 17 residues. V gave up 0 bases and J gave up 8 bases, with 23 bases separating them. The V gene's germline CDR1 is SGDLS and CDR2 YYNGEE.

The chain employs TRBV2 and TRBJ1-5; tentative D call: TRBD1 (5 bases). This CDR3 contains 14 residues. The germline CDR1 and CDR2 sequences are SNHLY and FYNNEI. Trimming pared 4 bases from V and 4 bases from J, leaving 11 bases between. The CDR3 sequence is CASSAEGTNQPQHF. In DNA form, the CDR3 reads TGTGCCAGCAGTGCTGAAGGGACGAATCAGCCCCAGCATTTT.

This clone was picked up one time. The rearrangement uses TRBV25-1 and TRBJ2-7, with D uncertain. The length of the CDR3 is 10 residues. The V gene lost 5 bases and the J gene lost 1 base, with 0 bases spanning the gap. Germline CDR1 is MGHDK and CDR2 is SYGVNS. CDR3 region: CASSSYEQYF. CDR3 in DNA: TGTGCCAGCAGTTCCTACGAGCAGTACTTC.

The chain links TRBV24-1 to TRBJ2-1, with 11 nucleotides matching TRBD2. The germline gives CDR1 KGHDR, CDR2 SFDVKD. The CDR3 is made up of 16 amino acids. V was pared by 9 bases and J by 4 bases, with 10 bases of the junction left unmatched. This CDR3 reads CATLPGTSGGYNEQFF. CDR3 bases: TGTGCCACCCTCCCCGGGACTAGCGGAGGGTACAATGAGCAGTTCTTC.

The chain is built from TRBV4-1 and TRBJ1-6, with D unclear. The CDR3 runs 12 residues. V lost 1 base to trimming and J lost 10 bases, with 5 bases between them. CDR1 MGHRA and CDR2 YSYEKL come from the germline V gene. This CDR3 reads CASSQVSSPLHF. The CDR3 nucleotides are TGCGCCAGCAGCCAAGTATCCTCACCCCTCCACTTT.

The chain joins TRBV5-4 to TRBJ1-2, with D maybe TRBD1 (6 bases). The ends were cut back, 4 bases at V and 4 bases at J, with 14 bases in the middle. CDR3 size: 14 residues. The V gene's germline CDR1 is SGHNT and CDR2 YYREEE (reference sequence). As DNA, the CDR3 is TGTGCCAGCAGCCTTCAAGGACAGAGCTATGGCTACACCTTC. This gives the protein CASSLQGQSYGYTF.

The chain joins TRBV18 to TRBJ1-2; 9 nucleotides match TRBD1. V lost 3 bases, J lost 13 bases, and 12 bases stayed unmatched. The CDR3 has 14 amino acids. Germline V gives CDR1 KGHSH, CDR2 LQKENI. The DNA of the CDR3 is TGTGCCAGCTCACCTCGGACAGGGGAGGGGCTTCCCACCTTC. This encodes CASSPRTGEGLPTF.

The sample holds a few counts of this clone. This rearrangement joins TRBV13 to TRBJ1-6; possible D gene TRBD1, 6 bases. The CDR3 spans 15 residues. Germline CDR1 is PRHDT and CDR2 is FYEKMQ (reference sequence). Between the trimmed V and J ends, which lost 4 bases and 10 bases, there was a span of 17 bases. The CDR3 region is CASSSTGTPGSPLHF. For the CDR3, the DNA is TGTGCCAGCAGCTCAACAGGGACCCCGGGATCACCCCTCCACTTT.

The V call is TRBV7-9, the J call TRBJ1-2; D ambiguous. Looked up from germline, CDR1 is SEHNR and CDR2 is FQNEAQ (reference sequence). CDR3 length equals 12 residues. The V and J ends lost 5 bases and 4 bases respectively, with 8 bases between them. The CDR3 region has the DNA TGTGCCAGCAGCCCCCAAACCTATGGCTACACCTTC. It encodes CASSPQTYGYTF.